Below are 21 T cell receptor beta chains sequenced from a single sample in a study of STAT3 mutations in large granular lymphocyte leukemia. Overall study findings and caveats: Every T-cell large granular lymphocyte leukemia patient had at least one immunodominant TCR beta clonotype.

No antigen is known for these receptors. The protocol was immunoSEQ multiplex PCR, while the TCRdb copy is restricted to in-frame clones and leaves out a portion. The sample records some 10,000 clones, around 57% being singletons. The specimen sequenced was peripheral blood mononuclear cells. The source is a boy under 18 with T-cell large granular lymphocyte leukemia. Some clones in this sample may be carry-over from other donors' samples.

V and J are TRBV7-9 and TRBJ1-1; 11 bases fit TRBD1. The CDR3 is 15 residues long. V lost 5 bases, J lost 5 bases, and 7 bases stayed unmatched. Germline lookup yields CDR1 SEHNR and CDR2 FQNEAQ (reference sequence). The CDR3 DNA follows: TGTGCCAGCAGCCCGGACAGGGGGCGTCGGACTGAAGCTTTCTTT. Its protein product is CASSPDRGRRTEAFF.

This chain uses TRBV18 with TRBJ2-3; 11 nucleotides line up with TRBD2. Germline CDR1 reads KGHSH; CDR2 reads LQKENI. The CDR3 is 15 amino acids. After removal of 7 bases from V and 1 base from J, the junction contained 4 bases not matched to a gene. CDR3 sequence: CASCRSGRGTDTQYF. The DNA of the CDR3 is TGTGCCAGCTGTCGTAGCGGGAGGGGCACAGATACGCAGTATTTT.

The CDR3 loop reads CASSLSGSGTYEQYF. In DNA, the CDR3 is TGTGCCAGCAGTCTCAGCGGGAGTGGGACCTACGAGCAGTACTTC. V gene TRBV28 combines with J gene TRBJ2-7; 8 nucleotides line up with TRBD2. The J segment lost 2 bases and the V segment lost 5 bases, leaving 8 bases of the junction unmatched. This CDR3 comprises 15 residues. Germline loops: CDR1 MDHEN, CDR2 SYDVKM.

As DNA, the CDR3 is TGTGCCAGCAGCCATGGGGCTCTTGGCTACACCTTC. Its translation is CASSHGALGYTF. The chain recombines TRBV4-2 with TRBJ1-2, with a weak D call TRBD1 (5 bases). This CDR3 contains 12 residues. V was shortened by 3 bases and J by 7 bases, with 9 bases between the two germline ends. Germline V gene data show CDR1 as LGHNA and CDR2 as YNFKEQ.

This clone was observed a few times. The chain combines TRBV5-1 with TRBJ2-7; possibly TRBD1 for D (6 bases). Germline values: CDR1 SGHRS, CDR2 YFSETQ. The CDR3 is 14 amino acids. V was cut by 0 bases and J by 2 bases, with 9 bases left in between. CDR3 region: CASSLEQGPYEQYF. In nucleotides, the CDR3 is TGCGCCAGCAGCTTGGAGCAGGGGCCCTACGAGCAGTACTTC. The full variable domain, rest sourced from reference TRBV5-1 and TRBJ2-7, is KAGVTQTPRYLIKTRGQQVTLSCSPISGHRSVSWYQQTPGQGLQFLFEYFSETQRNKGNFPGRFSGRQFSNSRSEMNVSTLELGDSALYLCASSLEQGPYEQYFGPGTRLTVT.

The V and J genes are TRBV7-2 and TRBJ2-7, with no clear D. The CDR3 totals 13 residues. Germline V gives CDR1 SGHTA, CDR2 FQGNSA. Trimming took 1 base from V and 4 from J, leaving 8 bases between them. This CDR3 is CASSLGLEYEQYF. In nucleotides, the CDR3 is TGTGCCAGCAGCTTAGGCCTAGAGTACGAGCAGTACTTC.

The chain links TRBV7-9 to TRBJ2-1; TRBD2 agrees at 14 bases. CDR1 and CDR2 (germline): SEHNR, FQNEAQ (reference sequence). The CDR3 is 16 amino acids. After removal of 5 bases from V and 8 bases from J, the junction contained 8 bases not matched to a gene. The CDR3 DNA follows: TGTGCCAGCAGCACCCCGGGACTAGCGGGAGTCTATGAGCAGTTCTTC. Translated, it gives CASSTPGLAGVYEQFF.

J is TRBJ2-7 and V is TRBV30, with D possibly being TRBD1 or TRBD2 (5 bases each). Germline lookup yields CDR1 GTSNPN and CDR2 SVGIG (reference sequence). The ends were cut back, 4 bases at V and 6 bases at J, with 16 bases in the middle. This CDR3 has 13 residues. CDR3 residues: CAWNRRGGGEQYF. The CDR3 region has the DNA TGTGCCTGGAATCGGCGTGGTGGGGGCGAGCAGTACTTC.

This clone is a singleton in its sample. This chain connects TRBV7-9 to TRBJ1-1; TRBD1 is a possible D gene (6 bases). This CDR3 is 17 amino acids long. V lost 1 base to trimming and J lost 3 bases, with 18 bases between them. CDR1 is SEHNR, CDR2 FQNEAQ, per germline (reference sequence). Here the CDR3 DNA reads TGTGCCAGCAGCTTAGTAACGCCAGGGGTTTGGGACACTGAAGCTTTCTTT. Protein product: CASSLVTPGVWDTEAFF.

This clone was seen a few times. CDR3 in amino acids: CARSLAGANVLTF. DNA of the CDR3: TGTGCCAGAAGCTTAGCTGGGGCCAACGTCCTGACTTTC. The chain links TRBV5-3 to TRBJ2-6; D call uncertain. TRBV5-3 is an ORF, and what it does is uncertain. The ends were cut back, 2 bases at V and 2 bases at J, with 2 bases in the middle. The CDR3 consists of 13 residues.

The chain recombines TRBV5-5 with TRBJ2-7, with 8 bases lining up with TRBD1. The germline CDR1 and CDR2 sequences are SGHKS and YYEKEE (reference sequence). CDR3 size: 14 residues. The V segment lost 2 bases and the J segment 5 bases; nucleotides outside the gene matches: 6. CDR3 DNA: TGTGCCAGCAGCTTCGGGACAGGCAGGGACGAGCAGTACTTC. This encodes CASSFGTGRDEQYF.

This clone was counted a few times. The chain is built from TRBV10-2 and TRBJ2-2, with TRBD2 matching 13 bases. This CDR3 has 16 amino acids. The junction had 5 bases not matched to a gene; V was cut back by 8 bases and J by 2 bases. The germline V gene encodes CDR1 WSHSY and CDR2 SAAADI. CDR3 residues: CASRLAGGLNTGELFF. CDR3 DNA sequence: TGCGCCAGCCGACTAGCGGGGGGCCTCAACACCGGGGAGCTGTTTTTT.

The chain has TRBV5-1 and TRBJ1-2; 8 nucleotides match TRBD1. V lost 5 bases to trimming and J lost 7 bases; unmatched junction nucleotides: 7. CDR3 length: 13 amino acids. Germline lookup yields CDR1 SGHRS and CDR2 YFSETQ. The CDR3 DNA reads TGCGCCAGCAGAGGTGACAGGGGTGCTGGCTACACCTTC. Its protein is CASRGDRGAGYTF.

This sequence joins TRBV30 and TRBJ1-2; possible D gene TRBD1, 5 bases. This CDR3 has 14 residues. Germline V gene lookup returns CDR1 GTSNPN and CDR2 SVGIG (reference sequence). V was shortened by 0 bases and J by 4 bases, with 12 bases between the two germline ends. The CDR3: CAWSVQGTGYGYTF. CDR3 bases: TGTGCCTGGAGTGTGCAGGGTACTGGCTATGGCTACACCTTC.

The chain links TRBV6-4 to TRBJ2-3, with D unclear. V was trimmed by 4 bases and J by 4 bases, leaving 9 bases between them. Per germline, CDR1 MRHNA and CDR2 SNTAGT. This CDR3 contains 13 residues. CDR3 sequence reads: CASSASPSDTQYF. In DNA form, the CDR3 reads TGTGCCAGCAGTGCGTCCCCGTCAGATACGCAGTATTTT.

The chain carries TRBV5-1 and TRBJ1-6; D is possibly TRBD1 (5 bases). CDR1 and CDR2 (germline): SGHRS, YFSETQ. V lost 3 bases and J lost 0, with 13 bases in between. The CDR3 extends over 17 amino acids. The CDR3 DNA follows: TGCGCCAGCAGCTGGGACGTTCGGAGCTCCTATAATTCACCCCTCCACTTT. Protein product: CASSWDVRSSYNSPLHF. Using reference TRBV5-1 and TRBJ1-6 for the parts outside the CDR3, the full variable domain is KAGVTQTPRYLIKTRGQQVTLSCSPISGHRSVSWYQQTPGQGLQFLFEYFSETQRNKGNFPGRFSGRQFSNSRSEMNVSTLELGDSALYLCASSWDVRSSYNSPLHFGNGTRLTVT.

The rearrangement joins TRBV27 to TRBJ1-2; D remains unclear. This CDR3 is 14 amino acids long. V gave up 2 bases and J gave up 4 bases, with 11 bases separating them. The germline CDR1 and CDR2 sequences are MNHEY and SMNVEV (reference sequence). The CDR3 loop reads CASSLRQQPYGYTF. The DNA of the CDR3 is TGTGCCAGCAGTTTACGCCAGCAACCCTATGGCTACACCTTC.

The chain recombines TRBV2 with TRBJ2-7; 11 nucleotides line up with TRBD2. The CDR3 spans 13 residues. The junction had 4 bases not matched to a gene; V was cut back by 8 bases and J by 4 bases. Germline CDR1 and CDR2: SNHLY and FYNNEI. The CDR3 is CASGGTSGYEQYF. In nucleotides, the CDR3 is TGTGCCAGCGGGGGGACTAGCGGATACGAGCAGTACTTC.

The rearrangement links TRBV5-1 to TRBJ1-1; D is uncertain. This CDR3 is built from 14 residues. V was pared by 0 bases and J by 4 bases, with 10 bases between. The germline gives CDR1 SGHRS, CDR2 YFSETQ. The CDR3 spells CASSLAEGPTEAFF. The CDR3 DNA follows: TGCGCCAGCAGCTTGGCGGAGGGCCCCACTGAAGCTTTCTTT.

CDR3: CAIRQGGGWGYTF. CDR3 bases: TGTGCCATCAGGCAAGGGGGGGGATGGGGCTACACCTTC. V is TRBV10-3 and J is TRBJ1-2; D possibly corresponds to TRBD1 (6 bases). Germline CDR1 and CDR2: ENHRY and SYGVKD. Trimming pared 6 bases from V and 8 bases from J, leaving 16 bases between. The CDR3 is 13 amino acids.

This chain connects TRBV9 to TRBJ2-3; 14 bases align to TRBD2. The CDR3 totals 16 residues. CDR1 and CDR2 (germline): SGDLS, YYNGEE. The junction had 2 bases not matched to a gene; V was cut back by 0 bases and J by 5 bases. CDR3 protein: CASSVGTSGRKDTQYF. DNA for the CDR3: TGTGCCAGCAGCGTAGGGACTAGCGGGAGGAAAGATACGCAGTATTTT.